This T cell receptor beta chain appears in the sequencing data of a study of shared clonotypes between healthy human individuals. Study in general: Three plates each covered CD4 naive and memory; CD8 naive two, CD8 memory one.

Looked up from germline, CDR1 is MNHNY and CDR2 is SVGAGI (reference sequence). Trimming left V 0 bases short and J 2 bases short, with 13 bases between. The length of the CDR3 is 16 residues. There were only Caucasian adults among the donors, and all lived in Nashville, Tennessee. CD4+ cell separation produced CD45RA+ naive and CD45RA-negative memory subsets. As for this clone: What it recognizes is unknown.

Study-level findings and limits: The sampled material consisted only of blood, and tissue repertoires are likely to differ.

Clones were read by immunoSEQ multiplex PCR, and TCRdb kept only the in-frame ones, dropping some. The sample carries 1 million to 1.2 million clones, approximately 77% recorded once. The rearrangement joins TRBV6-6 to TRBJ1-2; D is uncertain. The sample was memory CD4+ T cells from PBMCs. Subset denoted: CD45RA-negative fraction. The sequence derives from a man aged 18 to 35 in good health. Some clones in this sample may be carry-over from other donors' samples. This CDR3 reads CASSYSGASPNYGYTF. As DNA, the CDR3 is TGTGCCAGCAGTTACTCAGGAGCCTCTCCCAACTATGGCTACACCTTC.